The present TCR beta chain was sequenced within a study of T-cell reconstitution after alpha-beta-depleted transplantation in children. Notes on the study in general: TCRbeta diversity was high at day 60 in some patients (a result of surviving recipient T cells and thymic progenitors). After one year, T-cell counts and TCRbeta diversity mostly came from new T cells. Several hundred rapidly expanded clones from non-depleted graft cells reportedly supplied alpha-beta T cells about two months post-transplant.

This clonotype was seen repeatedly, ten times or more. Antigen unknown. Unique molecular identifiers were used in preparing the TCRbeta library. TCRdb passed the PCR reads through MiXCR, listing each CDR3 protein once. The data show about 200,000 distinct CDR3 sequences, 5.5% to 7% seen once. Trimming cost V 2 bases and J 3 bases; bases outside gene matches: 2. The CDR3 has 13 amino acids. The germline CDR1 and CDR2 sequences are SGHRS and YFSETQ. This clonotype was sampled from a boy younger than 10 with acute lymphoblastic leukemia, due to receive a stem cell transplant. Sample: PBMCs, taken before TCRalphabeta/CD19-depleted stem cell transplant. This chain joins TRBV5-1 and TRBJ2-7; 7 nucleotides agree with TRBD1. CDR3 region: CASSFQGDYEQYF. The CDR3 DNA reads as TGCGCCAGCAGCTTCCAGGGGGACTACGAGCAGTACTTC.